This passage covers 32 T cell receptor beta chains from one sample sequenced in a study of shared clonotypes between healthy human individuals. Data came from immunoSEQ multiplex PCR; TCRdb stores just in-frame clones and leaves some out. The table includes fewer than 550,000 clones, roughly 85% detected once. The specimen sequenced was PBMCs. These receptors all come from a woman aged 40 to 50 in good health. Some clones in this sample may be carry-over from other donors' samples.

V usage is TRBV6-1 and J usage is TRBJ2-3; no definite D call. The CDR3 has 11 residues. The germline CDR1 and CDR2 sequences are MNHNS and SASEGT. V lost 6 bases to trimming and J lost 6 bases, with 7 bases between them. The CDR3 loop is CASSFLDTQYF. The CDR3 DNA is TGTGCCAGCAGCTTTTTGGATACGCAGTATTTT.

CDR3 residues: CASSWEPSGSTYNEQFF. The CDR3 DNA reads TGCGCCAGCAGCTGGGAACCTAGCGGAAGTACCTACAATGAGCAGTTCTTC. This chain links TRBV5-1 with TRBJ2-1; the match to TRBD2 covers 7 bases. The CDR3 runs to 17 residues. With V trimmed by 3 bases and J by 2 bases, 11 bases remained unmatched. Germline CDR1 reads SGHRS; CDR2 reads YFSETQ.

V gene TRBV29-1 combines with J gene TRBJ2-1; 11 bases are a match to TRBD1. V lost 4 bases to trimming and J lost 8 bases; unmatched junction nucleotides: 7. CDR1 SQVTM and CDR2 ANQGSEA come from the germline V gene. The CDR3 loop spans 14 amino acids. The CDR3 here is CSVGGGQGVYEQFF. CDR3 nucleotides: TGCAGCGTTGGCGGGGGACAGGGGGTTTATGAGCAGTTCTTC.

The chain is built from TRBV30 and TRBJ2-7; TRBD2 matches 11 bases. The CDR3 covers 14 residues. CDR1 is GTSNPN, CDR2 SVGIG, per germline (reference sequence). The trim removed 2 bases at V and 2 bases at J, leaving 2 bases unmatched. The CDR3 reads CAWSKGLAAYEQYF. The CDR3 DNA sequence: TGTGCCTGGAGTAAGGGACTAGCGGCCTACGAGCAGTACTTC.

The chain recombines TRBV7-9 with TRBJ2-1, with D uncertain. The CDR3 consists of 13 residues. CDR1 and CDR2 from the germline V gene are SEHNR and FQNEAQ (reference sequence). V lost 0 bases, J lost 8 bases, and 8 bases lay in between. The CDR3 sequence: CASSLAGIDEQFF. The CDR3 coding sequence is TGTGCCAGCAGCTTAGCAGGGATCGATGAGCAGTTCTTC. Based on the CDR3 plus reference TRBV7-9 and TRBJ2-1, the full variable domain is DTGVSQNPRHKITKRGQNVTFRCDPISEHNRLYWYRQTLGQGPEFLTYFQNEAQLEKSRLLSDRFSAERPKGSFSTLEIQRTEQGDSAMYLCASSLAGIDEQFFGPGTRLTVL.

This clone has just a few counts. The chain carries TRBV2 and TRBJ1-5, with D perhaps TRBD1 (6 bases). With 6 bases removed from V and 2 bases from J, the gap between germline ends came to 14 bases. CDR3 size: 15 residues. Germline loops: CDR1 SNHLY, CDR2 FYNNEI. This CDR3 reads CASRPQGMGNQPQHF. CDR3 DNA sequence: TGTGCCAGCAGGCCACAGGGTATGGGCAATCAGCCCCAGCATTTT.

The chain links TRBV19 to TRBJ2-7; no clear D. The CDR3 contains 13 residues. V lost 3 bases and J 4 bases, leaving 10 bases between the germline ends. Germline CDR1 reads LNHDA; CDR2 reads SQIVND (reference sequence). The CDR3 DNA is TGTGCCAGTAGTATGGCGAAATCTTACGAGCAGTACTTC. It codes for CASSMAKSYEQYF.

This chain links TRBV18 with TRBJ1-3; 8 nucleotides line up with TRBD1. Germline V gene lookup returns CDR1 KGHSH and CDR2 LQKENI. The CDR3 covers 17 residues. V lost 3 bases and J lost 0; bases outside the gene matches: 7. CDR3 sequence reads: CASSPPGQVSSGNTIYF. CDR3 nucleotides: TGTGCCAGCTCACCGCCGGGACAGGTGAGCTCTGGAAACACCATATATTTT.

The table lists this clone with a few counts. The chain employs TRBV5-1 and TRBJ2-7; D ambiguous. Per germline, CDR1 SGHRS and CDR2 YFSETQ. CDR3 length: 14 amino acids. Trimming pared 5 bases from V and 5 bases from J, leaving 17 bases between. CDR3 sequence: CASRQTHMIHEQYF. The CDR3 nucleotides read TGCGCCAGCAGACAAACCCACATGATCCACGAGCAGTACTTC.

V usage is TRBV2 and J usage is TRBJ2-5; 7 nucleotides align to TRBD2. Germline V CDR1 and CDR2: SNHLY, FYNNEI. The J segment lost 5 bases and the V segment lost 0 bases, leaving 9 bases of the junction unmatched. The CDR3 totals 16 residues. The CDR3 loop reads CASSEALAGVGETQYF. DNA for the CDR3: TGTGCCAGCAGTGAAGCGCTGGCGGGAGTAGGGGAGACCCAGTACTTC.

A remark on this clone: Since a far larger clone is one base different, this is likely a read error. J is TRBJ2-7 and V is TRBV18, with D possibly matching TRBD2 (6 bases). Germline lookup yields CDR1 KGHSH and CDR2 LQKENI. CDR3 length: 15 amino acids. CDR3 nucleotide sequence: TGTGCCAGCTCACCACCGGGATTTCGGGGGTACGAGCAGCACTTC. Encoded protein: CASSPPGFRGYEQHF. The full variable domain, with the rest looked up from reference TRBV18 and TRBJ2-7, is NAGVMQNPRHLVRRRGQEARLRCSPMKGHSHVYWYRQLPEEGLKFMVYLQKENIIDESGMPKERFSAEFPKEGPSILRIQQVVRGDSAAYFCASSPPGFRGYEQHFGPGTRLTVT.

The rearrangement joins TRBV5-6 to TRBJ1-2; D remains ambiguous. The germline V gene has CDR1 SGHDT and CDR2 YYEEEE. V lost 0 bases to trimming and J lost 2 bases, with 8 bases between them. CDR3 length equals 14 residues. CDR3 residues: CASSLGLRNYGYTF. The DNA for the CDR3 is TGTGCCAGCAGCTTGGGCCTGCGAAACTATGGCTACACCTTC.

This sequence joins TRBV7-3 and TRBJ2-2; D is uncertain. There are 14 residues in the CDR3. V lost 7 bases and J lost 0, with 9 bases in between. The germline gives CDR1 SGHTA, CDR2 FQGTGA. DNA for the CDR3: TGTGCCAGCACCCCCGGCCCGAACACCGGGGAGCTGTTTTTT. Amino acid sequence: CASTPGPNTGELFF.

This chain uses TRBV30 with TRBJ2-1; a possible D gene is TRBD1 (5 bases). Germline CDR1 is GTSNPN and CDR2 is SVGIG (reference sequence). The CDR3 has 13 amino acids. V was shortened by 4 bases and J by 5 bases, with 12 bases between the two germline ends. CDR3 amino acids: CAWNFDSNNEQFF. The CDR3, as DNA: TGTGCCTGGAATTTCGACAGTAACAATGAGCAGTTCTTC. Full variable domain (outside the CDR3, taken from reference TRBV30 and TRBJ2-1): SQTIHQWPATLVQPVGSPLSLECTVEGTSNPNLYWYRQAAGRGLQLLFYSVGIGQISSEVPQNLSASRPQDRQFILSSKKLLLSDSGFYLCAWNFDSNNEQFFGPGTRLTVL.

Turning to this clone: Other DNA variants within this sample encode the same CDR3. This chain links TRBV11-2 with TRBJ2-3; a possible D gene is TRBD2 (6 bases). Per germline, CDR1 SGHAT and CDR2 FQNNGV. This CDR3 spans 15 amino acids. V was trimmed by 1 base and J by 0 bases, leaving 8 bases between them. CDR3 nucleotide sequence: TGTGCCAGCAGCTTAGCCGGGAGTAGCACAGATACGCAGTATTTT. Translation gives CASSLAGSSTDTQYF. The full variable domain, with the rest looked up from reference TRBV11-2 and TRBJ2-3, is EAGVAQSPRYKIIEKRQSVAFWCNPISGHATLYWYQQILGQGPKLLIQFQNNGVVDDSQLPKDRFSAERLKGVDSTLKIQPAKLEDSAVYLCASSLAGSSTDTQYFGPGTRLTVL.

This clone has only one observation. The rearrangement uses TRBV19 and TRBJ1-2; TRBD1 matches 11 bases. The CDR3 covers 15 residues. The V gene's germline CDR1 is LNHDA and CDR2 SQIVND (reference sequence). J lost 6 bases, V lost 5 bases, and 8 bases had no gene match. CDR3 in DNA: TGTGCCAGTAGTCCCCGGGACAGGGGGGATAATGGCTACACCTTC. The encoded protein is CASSPRDRGDNGYTF.

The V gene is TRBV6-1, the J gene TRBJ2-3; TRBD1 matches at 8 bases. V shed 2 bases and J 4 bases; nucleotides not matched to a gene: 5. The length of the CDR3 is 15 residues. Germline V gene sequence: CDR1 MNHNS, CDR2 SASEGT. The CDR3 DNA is TGTGCCAGCAGTGAAACCGGACAGGGAGCAGATACGCAGTATTTT. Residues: CASSETGQGADTQYF.

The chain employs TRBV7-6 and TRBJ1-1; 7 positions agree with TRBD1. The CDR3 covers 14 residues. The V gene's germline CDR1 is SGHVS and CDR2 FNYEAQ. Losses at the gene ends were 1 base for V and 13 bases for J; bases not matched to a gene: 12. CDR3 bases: TGTGCCAGCAGCTTAGACCAGCTATCGGGACAGAGTTTCTTT. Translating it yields CASSLDQLSGQSFF.

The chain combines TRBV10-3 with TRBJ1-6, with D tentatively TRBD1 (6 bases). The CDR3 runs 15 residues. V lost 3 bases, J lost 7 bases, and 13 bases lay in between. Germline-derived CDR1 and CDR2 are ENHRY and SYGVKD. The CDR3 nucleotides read TGTGCCATCAGTGACAGGGATGACAGGAATTCACCCCTCCACTTT. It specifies CAISDRDDRNSPLHF.

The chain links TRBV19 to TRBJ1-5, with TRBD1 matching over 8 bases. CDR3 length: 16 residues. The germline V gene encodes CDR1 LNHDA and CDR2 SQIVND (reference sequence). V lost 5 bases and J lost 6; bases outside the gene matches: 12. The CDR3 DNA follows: TGTGCCAGTAGTCCCTCGGACAGGGCGAAGGGTCAGCCCCAGCATTTT. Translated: CASSPSDRAKGQPQHF.

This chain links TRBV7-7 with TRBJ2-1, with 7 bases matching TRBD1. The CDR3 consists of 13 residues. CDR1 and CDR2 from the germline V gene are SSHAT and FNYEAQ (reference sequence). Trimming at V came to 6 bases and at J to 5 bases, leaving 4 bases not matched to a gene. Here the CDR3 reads CASRGGPDNEQFF. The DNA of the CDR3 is TGTGCCAGCAGAGGGGGCCCCGACAATGAGCAGTTCTTC.

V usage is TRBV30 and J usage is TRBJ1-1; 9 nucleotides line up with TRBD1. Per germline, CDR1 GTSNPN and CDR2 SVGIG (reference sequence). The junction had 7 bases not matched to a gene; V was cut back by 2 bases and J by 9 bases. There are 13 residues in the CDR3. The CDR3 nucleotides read TGTGCCTGGAGTCCCGGGACAGGGAGTAAAGCTTTCTTT. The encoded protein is CAWSPGTGSKAFF.

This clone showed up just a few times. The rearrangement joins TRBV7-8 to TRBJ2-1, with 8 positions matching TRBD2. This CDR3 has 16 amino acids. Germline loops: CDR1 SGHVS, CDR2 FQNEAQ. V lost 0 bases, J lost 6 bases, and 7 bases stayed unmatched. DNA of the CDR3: TGTGCCAGCAGCTTAGCCCCGAGGGCGGGAGGCAATGAGCAGTTCTTC. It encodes CASSLAPRAGGNEQFF. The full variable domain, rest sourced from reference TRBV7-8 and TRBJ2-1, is GAGVSQSPRYKVAKRGQDVALRCDPISGHVSLFWYQQALGQGPEFLTYFQNEAQLDKSGLPSDRFFAERPEGSVSTLKIQRTQQEDSAVYLCASSLAPRAGGNEQFFGPGTRLTVL.

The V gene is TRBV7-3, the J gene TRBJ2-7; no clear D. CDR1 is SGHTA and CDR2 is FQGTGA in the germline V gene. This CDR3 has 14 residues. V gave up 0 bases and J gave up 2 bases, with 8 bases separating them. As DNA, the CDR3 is TGTGCCAGCAGCTTAACCCGCGGAACCTACGAGCAGTACTTC. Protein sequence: CASSLTRGTYEQYF.

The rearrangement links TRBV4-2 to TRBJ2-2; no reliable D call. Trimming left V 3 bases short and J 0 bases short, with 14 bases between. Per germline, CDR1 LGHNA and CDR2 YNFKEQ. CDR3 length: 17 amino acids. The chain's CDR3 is CASSQHITPANTGELFF. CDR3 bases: TGTGCCAGCAGCCAGCATATAACTCCCGCGAACACCGGGGAGCTGTTTTTT.

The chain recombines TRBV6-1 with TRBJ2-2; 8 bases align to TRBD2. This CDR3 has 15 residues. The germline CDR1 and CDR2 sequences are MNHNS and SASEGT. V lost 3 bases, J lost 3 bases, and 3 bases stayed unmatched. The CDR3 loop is CASSESGGDTGELFF. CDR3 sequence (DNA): TGTGCCAGCAGTGAGTCGGGAGGGGACACCGGGGAGCTGTTTTTT.

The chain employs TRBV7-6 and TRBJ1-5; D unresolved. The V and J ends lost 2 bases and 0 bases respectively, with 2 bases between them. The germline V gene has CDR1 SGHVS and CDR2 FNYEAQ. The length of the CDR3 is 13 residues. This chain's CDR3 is CASSLNSNQPQHF. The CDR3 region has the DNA TGTGCCAGCAGCTTAAATAGCAATCAGCCCCAGCATTTT.

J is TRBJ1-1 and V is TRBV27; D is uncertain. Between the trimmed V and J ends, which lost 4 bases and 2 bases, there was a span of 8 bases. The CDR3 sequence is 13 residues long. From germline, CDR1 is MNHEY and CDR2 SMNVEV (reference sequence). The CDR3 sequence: CASSSDGNTEAFF. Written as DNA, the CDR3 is TGTGCCAGCAGTTCAGACGGAAACACTGAAGCTTTCTTT.

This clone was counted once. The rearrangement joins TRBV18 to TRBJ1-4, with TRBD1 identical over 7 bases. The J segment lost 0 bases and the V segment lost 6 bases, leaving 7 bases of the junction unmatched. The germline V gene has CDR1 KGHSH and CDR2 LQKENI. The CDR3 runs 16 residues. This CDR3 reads CASSQGQAATNEKLFF. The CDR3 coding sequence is TGTGCCAGCTCCCAAGGACAGGCCGCAACTAATGAAAAACTGTTTTTT.

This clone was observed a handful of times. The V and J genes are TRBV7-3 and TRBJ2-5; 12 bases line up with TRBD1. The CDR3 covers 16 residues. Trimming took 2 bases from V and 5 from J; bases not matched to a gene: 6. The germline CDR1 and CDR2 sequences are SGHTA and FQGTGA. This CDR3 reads CASSLRGQGAWETQYF. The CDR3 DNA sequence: TGTGCCAGCAGCTTACGGGGACAGGGGGCGTGGGAGACCCAGTACTTC.

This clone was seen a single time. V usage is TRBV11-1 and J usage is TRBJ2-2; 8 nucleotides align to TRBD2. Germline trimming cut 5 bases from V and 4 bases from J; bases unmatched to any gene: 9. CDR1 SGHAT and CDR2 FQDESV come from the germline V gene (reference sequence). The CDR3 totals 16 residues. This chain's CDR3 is CASSMSPGGVTGELFF. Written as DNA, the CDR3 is TGTGCCAGCAGCATGTCTCCCGGGGGGGTCACCGGGGAGCTGTTTTTT.

The CDR3 region is CASSPQAGELFF. CDR3 coding DNA: TGCGCCAGCAGCCCGCAGGCCGGGGAGCTGTTTTTT. This chain links TRBV5-1 with TRBJ2-2, with D unclear. V was clipped by 4 bases and J by 6 bases, with 7 bases between them. This CDR3 has 12 amino acids. Per germline, CDR1 SGHRS and CDR2 YFSETQ.